This T cell receptor (beta chain) was sequenced for a study of beta chain features in type 1 diabetes. Study-level results: Among all four CD4+ subsets, Type 1 diabetes patients had TCRB CDR3s that were moderately but significantly shorter. PCR might preferentially amplify shorter templates, equally in patients and controls.

V lost 4 bases, J lost 3 bases, and 6 bases stayed unmatched. This CDR3 has 15 amino acids. Germline V gene data show CDR1 as MDHEN and CDR2 as SYDVKM. CD4+ naive, central memory, regulatory and stem cell-like memory subsets were isolated by sorting on CD45RO/CCR7/CD25/CD127/CD95/CD27. The isolated RNA, all of it, was reverse transcribed, so expressed TCRB transcripts were what got sequenced. Sequencing used immunoSEQ multiplex PCR; TCRdb keeps in-frame clones, though not all of them. The sample lists about 52,000 clones; under 55% were seen once. With regard to this clone: Its target is not known.

V and J are TRBV28 and TRBJ2-5; TRBD1 matches at 9 bases. The source material was Tregs from blood. This receptor was taken from a man aged 30-40 years with type 1 diabetes. CDR3 loop: CASSSLRDREETQYF. CDR3 bases: TGTGCCAGCAGTTCGCTTCGGGACAGGGAAGAGACCCAGTACTTC.